This section outlines one T cell receptor (beta chain) sequence together with its context. The data derive from a study of blood T cell repertoires in COVID-19. Study information: Acute-phase and convalescent COVID-19 samples originated in the United States, Italy and Spain. T cells, B-cell-depleted T cells, or PBMCs provided the cDNA or gDNA that served as material.

The CDR3 runs 13 residues. V was clipped by 5 bases and J by 8 bases, with 14 bases between them. CDR1 is KGHDR, CDR2 SFDVKD, per germline. The table came from immunoSEQ multiplex PCR; TCRdb's copy has only in-frame clones and leaves some out. The data hold some 700,000 clones, with around 90% observed a single time. The sample taken for sequencing was peripheral blood. The chain joins TRBV24-1 to TRBJ1-1, with D maybe TRBD1 (5 bases). The TCR originated in a woman younger than 30 with acute or convalescent COVID-19. The CDR3 region is CATSVGRGQEAFF. In nucleotides, the CDR3 is TGTGCCACCAGTGTCGGGAGGGGTCAAGAAGCTTTCTTT.